This T cell receptor (beta chain) is from a study of cytomegalovirus exposure and HLA in healthy donors. The wider study: Falling in the Caucasian-associated ancestry cluster were roughly 86% of about 400 genotyped donors.

The PCR employed 60 Vbeta primers together with 13 Jbeta primers. The repertoire was sequenced with immunoSEQ multiplex PCR; TCRdb's copy has only in-frame clones and lacks some. The sample has some 200,000 clones; over 80% are singletons. Germline CDR1 MNHNS, CDR2 SASEGT. This CDR3 has 13 residues. With 4 bases removed from V and 1 base from J, the gap between germline ends came to 7 bases. At the time of sampling, donors were nominally healthy, though unrecorded immune exposures were likely. A note on this clone: The antigen remains undetermined.

Study-level findings and limits: Later analysis demonstrated an association between a missense DCLRE1C variant and TCR beta V- and J-gene trimming.

The chain combines TRBV6-1 with TRBJ1-1, with a possible D match to TRBD1 (6 bases). The receptor's source is a man in his forties or fifties in good health and CMV-seropositive. The source material was PBMCs. In nucleotides, the CDR3 is TGTGCCAGCAGTGCGACAGGGAACACTGAAGCTTTCTTT. It codes for CASSATGNTEAFF.